This TCR beta chain was profiled in a study of Ad26.COV2.S vaccination and SARS-CoV-2 variants. About the research overall: Donor was assigned to the Ad26.COV2.S arm of trial COV1001. Study findings and constraints: Non-spike TCR breadth did not differ much between vaccine and placebo recipients.

As regards this clone: Its antigen is still unknown.

Assay: immunoSEQ multiplex PCR; the TCRdb copy retains only in-frame clones and omits some. Of more than 300,000 clones listed, about 86% are singletons. Sample treatment: 15 to 20 received Ad26.COV2.S at low or high dose, single or two shots; 5 received placebo; per-sample allocation not given. Day 63 after the first vaccine or placebo injection was the time point for sampling. Germline loops: CDR1 MNHNS, CDR2 SASEGT. The V end was cut by 1 base, the J end by 1 base, with 20 bases between. This CDR3 comprises 20 residues. This chain connects TRBV6-1 to TRBJ2-6, with D possibly TRBD2 on 6 matching bases. The material was peripheral blood, obtained in a trial of Ad26.COV2.S vaccine versus placebo. This sequence was found in a person aged 18-65 years who received the Ad26.COV2.S COVID-19 vaccine or a placebo. The CDR3 is CASSEEEGRRRFSGANVLTF. CDR3 DNA sequence: TGTGCCAGCAGTGAAGAGGAGGGACGGAGGAGATTTTCTGGGGCCAACGTCCTGACTTTC.